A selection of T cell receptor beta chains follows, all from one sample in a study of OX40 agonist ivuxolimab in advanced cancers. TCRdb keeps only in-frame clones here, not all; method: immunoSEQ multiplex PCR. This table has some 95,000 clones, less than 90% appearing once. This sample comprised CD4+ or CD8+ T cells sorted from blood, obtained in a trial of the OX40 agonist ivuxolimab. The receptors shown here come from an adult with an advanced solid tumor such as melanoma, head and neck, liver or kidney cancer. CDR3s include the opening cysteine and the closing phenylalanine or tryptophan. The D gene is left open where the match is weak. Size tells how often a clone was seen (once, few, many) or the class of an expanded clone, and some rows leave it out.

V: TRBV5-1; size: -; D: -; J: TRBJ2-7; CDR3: CAGSLTGSYEQYF; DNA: TGCGCCGGCAGCCTCACAGGTTCCTACGAGCAGTACTTC
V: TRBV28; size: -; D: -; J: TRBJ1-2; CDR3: CASSLGQDDGYTF; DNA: TGTGCCAGCAGTTTAGGGCAGGATGATGGCTACACCTTC
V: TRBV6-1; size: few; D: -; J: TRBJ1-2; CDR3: CASISTGTYGYTF; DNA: TGTGCCAGCATCAGCACAGGGACCTATGGCTACACCTTC
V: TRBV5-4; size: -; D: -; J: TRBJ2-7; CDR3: CASSLSGGGYEQYF; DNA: TGTGCCAGCAGCTTGAGTGGAGGGGGCTACGAGCAGTACTTC
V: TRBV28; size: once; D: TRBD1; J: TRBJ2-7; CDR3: CASSSGQGYYEQYF; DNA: TGTGCCAGCAGTTCGGGACAGGGGTATTACGAGCAGTACTTC
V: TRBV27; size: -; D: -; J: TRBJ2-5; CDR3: CASSFLRQKETQYF; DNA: TGTGCCAGCAGTTTCCTACGCCAAAAAGAGACCCAGTACTTC
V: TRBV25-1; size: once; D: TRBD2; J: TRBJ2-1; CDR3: CASRTGGFSYNEQFF; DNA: TGTGCCAGCAGGACCGGGGGGTTCTCCTACAATGAGCAGTTCTTC
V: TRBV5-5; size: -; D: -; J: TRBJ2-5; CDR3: CASRPSASGGETQYF; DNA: TGTGCCAGCAGGCCTTCCGCCTCAGGGGGGGAGACCCAGTACTTC
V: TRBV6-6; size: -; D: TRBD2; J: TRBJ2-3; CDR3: CASSLAGSTDTQYF; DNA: TGTGCCAGCAGTCTAGCGGGGAGCACAGATACGCAGTATTTT
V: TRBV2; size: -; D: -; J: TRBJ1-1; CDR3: CASSPHPGNTEAFF; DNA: TGTGCCAGCAGTCCTCATCCAGGGAACACTGAAGCTTTCTTT
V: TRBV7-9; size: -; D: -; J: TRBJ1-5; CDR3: CASSLDNNQPQHF; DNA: TGTGCCAGCAGCTTAGATAACAATCAGCCCCAGCATTTT
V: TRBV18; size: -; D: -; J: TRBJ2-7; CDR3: CASSPAGRNEQYF; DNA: TGTGCCAGCTCTCCCGCGGGCCGGAATGAGCAGTACTTC
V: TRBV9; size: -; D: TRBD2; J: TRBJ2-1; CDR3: CASSPGGASYNEQFF; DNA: TGTGCCAGCAGCCCGGGAGGGGCCTCCTACAATGAGCAGTTCTTC
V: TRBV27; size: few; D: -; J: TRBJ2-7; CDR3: CASSSLAATYEQYF; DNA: TGTGCCAGCAGTTCCCTAGCCGCGACCTACGAGCAGTACTTC
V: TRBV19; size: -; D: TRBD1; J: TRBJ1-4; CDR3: CASSRDREDEKLFF; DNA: TGTGCCAGTAGCAGGGACAGGGAGGATGAAAAACTGTTTTTT
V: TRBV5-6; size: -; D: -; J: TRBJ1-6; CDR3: CASSLARGRGYHSPLHF; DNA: TGTGCCAGCAGCTTGGCTAGGGGCCGTGGCTATCATTCACCCCTCCACTTT
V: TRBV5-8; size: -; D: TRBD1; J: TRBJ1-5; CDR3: CASSSGQGREQPQHF; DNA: TGTGCCAGCAGTTCTGGACAGGGAAGGGAGCAGCCCCAGCATTTT
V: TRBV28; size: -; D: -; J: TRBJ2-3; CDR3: CASSPRRTGTDTQYF; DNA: TGTGCCAGCAGTCCCCGTCGTACCGGCACAGATACGCAGTATTTT
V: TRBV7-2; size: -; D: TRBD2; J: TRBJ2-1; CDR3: CASSPREAPTNEQFF; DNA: TGTGCCAGCAGCCCCCGGGAGGCCCCTACCAATGAGCAGTTCTTC
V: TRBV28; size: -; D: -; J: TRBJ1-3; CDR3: CASAPWGNTIYF; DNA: TGTGCCAGCGCCCCGTGGGGGAATACCATATATTTT
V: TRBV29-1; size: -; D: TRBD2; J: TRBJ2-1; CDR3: CSVSVVAAGVNEQFF; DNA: TGCAGCGTCTCTGTCGTAGCGGCGGGAGTTAATGAGCAGTTCTTC
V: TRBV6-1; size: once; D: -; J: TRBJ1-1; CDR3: CAGAPGHGANTEAFF; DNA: TGTGCCGGCGCTCCTGGACACGGGGCCAACACTGAAGCTTTCTTT
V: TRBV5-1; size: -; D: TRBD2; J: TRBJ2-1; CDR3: CASSPLAGGRGEQFF; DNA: TGCGCCAGCAGCCCTTTAGCGGGAGGGCGCGGTGAGCAGTTCTTC
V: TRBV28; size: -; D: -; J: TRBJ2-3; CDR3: CASSSATWPDTQYF; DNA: TGTGCCAGCAGTTCTGCAACCTGGCCAGATACGCAGTATTTT
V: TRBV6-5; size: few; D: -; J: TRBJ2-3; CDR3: CASSYKVGDTQYF; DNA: TGTGCCAGCAGTTACAAAGTCGGAGATACGCAGTATTTT
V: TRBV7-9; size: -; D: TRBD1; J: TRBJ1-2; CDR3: CASSFQGGYGYTF; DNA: TGTGCCAGCAGCTTTCAGGGGGGCTATGGCTACACCTTC
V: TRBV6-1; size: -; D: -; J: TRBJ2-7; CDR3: CASTAGVFYEQYF; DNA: TGTGCCAGCACGGCAGGGGTATTCTACGAGCAGTACTTC
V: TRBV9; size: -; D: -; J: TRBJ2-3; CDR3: CASSGNTDTQYF; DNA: TGTGCCAGCAGCGGGAACACAGATACGCAGTATTTT
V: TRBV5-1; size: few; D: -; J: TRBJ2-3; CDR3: CASSPYRVFPSSTDTQYF; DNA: TGCGCCAGCAGCCCCTACAGGGTCTTCCCATCTAGCACAGATACGCAGTATTTT
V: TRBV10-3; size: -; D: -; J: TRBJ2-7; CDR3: CAISPDSLFVEQYF; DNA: TGTGCCATCAGTCCTGACTCGTTGTTCGTCGAGCAGTACTTC
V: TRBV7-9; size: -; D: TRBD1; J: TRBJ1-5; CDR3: CASSLGGQGADQPQHF; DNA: TGTGCCAGCAGCTTGGGTGGGCAGGGGGCTGATCAGCCCCAGCATTTT
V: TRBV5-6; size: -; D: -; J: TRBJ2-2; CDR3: CASSLARTPLLNTGELFF; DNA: TGTGCCAGCAGCTTGGCCCGGACTCCTCTTTTGAACACCGGGGAGCTGTTTTTT
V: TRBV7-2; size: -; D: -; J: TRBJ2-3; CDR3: CASSQFSRGPSTDTQYF; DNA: TGTGCCAGCAGCCAATTTTCGAGGGGACCAAGCACAGATACGCAGTATTTT
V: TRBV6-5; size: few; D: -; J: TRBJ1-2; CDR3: CASVGGDWGDGGYTF; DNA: TGTGCCAGCGTGGGCGGGGACTGGGGTGATGGAGGCTACACCTTC
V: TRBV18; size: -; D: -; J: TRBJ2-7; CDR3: CASSPSNYEQYF; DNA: TGTGCCAGCTCCCCCTCTAACTACGAGCAGTACTTC
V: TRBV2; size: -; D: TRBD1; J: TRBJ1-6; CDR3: CASSAGTVNSPLHF; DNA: TGTGCCAGCAGTGCCGGGACAGTGAATTCACCCCTCCACTTT